Each of the 14 T cell receptor beta chains below was sequenced from the same sample in a study of shared clonotypes between healthy human individuals. Measured with immunoSEQ multiplex PCR; TCRdb has only the in-frame clones, and not every one. The profile shows some 1.4 million clones, roughly 96% of them singletons. The sample taken for sequencing was naive CD4+ T cells sorted from blood. Specified subset: CD45RA+ positively selected. These receptors were taken from a young man in good health.

This chain uses TRBV4-2 with TRBJ1-5; D ambiguous. Deletions cut 0 bases from V and 7 bases from J, with 7 bases between. The CDR3 runs 13 residues. In germline, CDR1 is LGHNA, CDR2 YNFKEQ. This CDR3 reads CASSQDWSQPQHF. CDR3 coding DNA: TGTGCCAGCAGCCAAGATTGGTCGCAGCCCCAGCATTTT.

The CDR3 loop reads CAWEDRVPTEAFF. The DNA for the CDR3 is TGTGCCTGGGAGGACAGGGTGCCCACTGAAGCTTTCTTT. The chain uses TRBV30 and TRBJ1-1, with TRBD1 matching over 8 bases. V trimming: 5 bases; J trimming: 4 bases; junction bases outside the gene matches: 6. CDR3 length equals 13 residues. Germline values: CDR1 GTSNPN, CDR2 SVGIG (reference sequence). Looking up the rest from reference TRBV30 and TRBJ1-1 gives the full variable domain: SQTIHQWPATLVQPVGSPLSLECTVEGTSNPNLYWYRQAAGRGLQLLFYSVGIGQISSEVPQNLSASRPQDRQFILSSKKLLLSDSGFYLCAWEDRVPTEAFFGQGTRLTVV.

The chain couples TRBV7-6 to TRBJ2-7; possibly TRBD1 for D (5 bases). The CDR3 length is 18 residues. V shed 2 bases and J shed 0 bases, with 20 bases lying between them. In germline, CDR1 is SGHVS, CDR2 FNYEAQ. The CDR3 sequence: CASSLRGTGESSSYEQYF. In nucleotides, the CDR3 is TGTGCCAGCAGCTTAAGGGGCACGGGCGAGAGTAGCTCCTACGAGCAGTACTTC.

V is TRBV7-2 and J is TRBJ2-4; 9 bases align to TRBD1. The CDR3 runs 14 residues. Germline V gene sequence: CDR1 SGHTA, CDR2 FQGNSA. J was trimmed by 4 bases and V by 5 bases; bases with no gene match: 3. In nucleotides, the CDR3 is TGTGCCAGCAGCCCGGGGACAGGGAAAAACATTCAGTACTTC. It encodes CASSPGTGKNIQYF.

CDR3 sequence: CASSLAGQLPFGTYEQYF. CDR3 coding DNA: TGTGCCAGCAGCTTAGCTGGACAACTCCCCTTCGGGACCTACGAGCAGTACTTC. The V call is TRBV5-6, the J call TRBJ2-7, with D perhaps assigned TRBD1 or TRBD2 (5 bases each). The ends were cut back, 2 bases at V and 2 bases at J, with 23 bases in the middle. The CDR3 runs to 18 residues. CDR1 and CDR2 from the germline V gene are SGHDT and YYEEEE.

The chain links TRBV27 to TRBJ2-3, with a possible D match to TRBD2 (7 bases). The V gene lost 3 bases and the J gene lost 2 bases, with 21 bases spanning the gap. CDR1 MNHEY and CDR2 SMNVEV come from the germline V gene (reference sequence). The CDR3 extends over 18 amino acids. CDR3 sequence reads: CASSLGQGRGWVTDTQYF. In DNA, the CDR3 is TGTGCCAGCAGTTTGGGCCAGGGGAGGGGTTGGGTCACAGATACGCAGTATTTT.

The chain uses TRBV18 and TRBJ2-1, with D hard to call. This CDR3 contains 13 residues. V shed 5 bases and J shed 8 bases, with 13 bases lying between them. CDR1 is KGHSH and CDR2 is LQKENI in the germline V gene. CDR3: CASSIRTRDEQFF. In DNA form, the CDR3 reads TGTGCCAGCTCAATACGTACCCGCGATGAGCAGTTCTTC.

The V gene is TRBV5-6, the J gene TRBJ2-2, with 7 bases lining up with TRBD1. This CDR3 region has 15 residues. V gave up 4 bases and J gave up 1 base; unmatched junction bases: 4. The germline gives CDR1 SGHDT, CDR2 YYEEEE. CDR3 bases: TGTGCCAGCAGCGAGGGGGCCCAGAACACCGGGGAGCTGTTTTTT. Its translation: CASSEGAQNTGELFF.

This sequence joins TRBV5-1 and TRBJ2-2; 8 nucleotides line up with TRBD1. This CDR3 spans 16 amino acids. Germline lookup yields CDR1 SGHRS and CDR2 YFSETQ. Unmatched junction bases numbered 8, after V lost 4 bases and J lost 3 bases. The CDR3 DNA follows: TGCGCCAGCAGCCCCAGACAGGGACAGGACACCGGGGAGCTGTTTTTT. Translating gives CASSPRQGQDTGELFF.

This clone was seen only once. The chain combines TRBV19 with TRBJ2-1; 7 bases map to TRBD2. CDR1 is LNHDA, CDR2 SQIVND, per germline (reference sequence). The V and J ends lost 5 bases and 6 bases, in that order; junction bases with no gene match: 7. The CDR3 is 14 amino acids. CDR3 nucleotide sequence: TGTGCCAGTAGTGGGGATAGCGGGTCCAATGAGCAGTTCTTC. This sequence encodes CASSGDSGSNEQFF.

This clone was counted a single time. The CDR3 sequence is CASSPESARAADTQYF. The CDR3, as DNA: TGTGCCAGCAGCCCCGAGTCGGCCCGAGCCGCAGATACGCAGTATTTT. V is TRBV5-4 and J is TRBJ2-3, with unresolved D. The V gene's germline CDR1 is SGHNT and CDR2 YYREEE (reference sequence). Trimming removed 4 bases from V and 4 bases from J, with 19 bases in between. The CDR3 runs to 16 residues.

V usage is TRBV2 and J usage is TRBJ1-5; D remains ambiguous. Germline V gene sequence: CDR1 SNHLY, CDR2 FYNNEI. V gave up 7 bases and J gave up 7 bases, with 11 bases separating them. The CDR3 has 12 residues. CDR3: CASKGEGQPQHF. In DNA, the CDR3 is TGTGCCAGCAAGGGTGAAGGACAGCCCCAGCATTTT.

The chain is built from TRBV2 and TRBJ1-2; D remains ambiguous. The germline CDR1 and CDR2 sequences are SNHLY and FYNNEI. The V end lost 2 bases, the J end lost 5 bases, and 6 bases lay between the germline ends. The CDR3 sequence is 12 residues long. CDR3 sequence (DNA): TGTGCCAGCAGTGAAACACAGTATGGCTACACCTTC. It encodes CASSETQYGYTF.

The chain employs TRBV7-4 and TRBJ1-5; D gene uncertain. This CDR3 is 16 amino acids long. Deletions cut 5 bases from V and 7 bases from J, with 21 bases between. CDR1 is SGHVT and CDR2 is SQSDAQ in the germline V gene. The CDR3 here is CASSQEGLGDGQPQHF. Here the CDR3 DNA reads TGTGCCAGCAGCCAAGAGGGTTTGGGCGACGGCCAGCCCCAGCATTTT. The whole variable domain, filled in from reference TRBV7-4 and TRBJ1-5, reads GAGVSQSPRYKVAKRGRDVALRCDSISGHVTLYWYRQTLGQGSEVLTYSQSDAQRDKSGRPSGRFSAERPERSVSTLKIQRTEQGDSAVYLCASSQEGLGDGQPQHFGDGTRLSIL.